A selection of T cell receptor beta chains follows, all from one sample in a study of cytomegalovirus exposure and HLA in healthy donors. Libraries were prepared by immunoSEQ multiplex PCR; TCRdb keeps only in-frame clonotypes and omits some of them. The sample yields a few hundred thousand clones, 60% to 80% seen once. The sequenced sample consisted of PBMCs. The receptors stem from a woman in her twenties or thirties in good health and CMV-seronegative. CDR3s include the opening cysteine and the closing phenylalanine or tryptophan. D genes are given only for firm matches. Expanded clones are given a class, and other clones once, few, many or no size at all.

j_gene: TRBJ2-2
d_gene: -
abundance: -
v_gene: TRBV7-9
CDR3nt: TGTGCCAGCAGCCGGGACTCCTACACCGGGGAGCTGTTTTTT
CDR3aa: CASSRDSYTGELFF

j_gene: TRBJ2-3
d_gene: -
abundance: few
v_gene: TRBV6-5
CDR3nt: TGTGCCAGCAGGGGGGGGGCGGGCACAGATACGCAGTATTTT
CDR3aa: CASRGGAGTDTQYF

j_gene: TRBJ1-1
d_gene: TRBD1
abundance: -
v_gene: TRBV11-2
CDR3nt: TGTGCCAGCAGCTGGGACAGGGGGTGGGACACTGAAGCTTTCTTT
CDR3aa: CASSWDRGWDTEAFF

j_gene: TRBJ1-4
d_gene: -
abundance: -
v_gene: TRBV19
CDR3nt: TGTGCCAGTAGTCCCTGGGGGGGGCAGGCGGAAAAACTGTTTTTT
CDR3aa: CASSPWGGQAEKLFF

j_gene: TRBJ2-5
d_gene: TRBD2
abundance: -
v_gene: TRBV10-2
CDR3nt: TGCGCCAGCAGTAAGACTAGCGGGAGCCAAGAGACCCAGTACTTC
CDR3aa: CASSKTSGSQETQYF

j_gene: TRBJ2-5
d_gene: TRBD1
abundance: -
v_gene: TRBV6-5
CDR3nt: TGTGCCAGCACCTTTGGGACAGGGCAAGAGACCCAGTACTTC
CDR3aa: CASTFGTGQETQYF

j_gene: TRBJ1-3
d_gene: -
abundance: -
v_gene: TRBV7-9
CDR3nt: TGTGCCAGCAGCTGGGGGGTTGACACCATATATTTT
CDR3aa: CASSWGVDTIYF

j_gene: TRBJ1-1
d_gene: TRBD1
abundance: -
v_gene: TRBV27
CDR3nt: TGTGCCAGCAGTACGGGACAGGGGATATGGACTGAAGCTTTCTTT
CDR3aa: CASSTGQGIWTEAFF

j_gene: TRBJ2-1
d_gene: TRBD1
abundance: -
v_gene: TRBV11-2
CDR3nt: TGTGCCAGCAGCTTAGACGGGACAGGTTACAATGAGCAGTTCTTC
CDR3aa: CASSLDGTGYNEQFF

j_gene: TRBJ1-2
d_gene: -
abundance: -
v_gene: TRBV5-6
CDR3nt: TGTGCCAGCACCCTGGCCCCAGGGGTGGCCACCTTC
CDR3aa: CASTLAPGVATF

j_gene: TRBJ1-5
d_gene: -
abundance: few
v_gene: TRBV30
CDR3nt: TGTGCCTGGAGCAGGGGCAATCAGCCCCAGCATTTT
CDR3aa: CAWSRGNQPQHF

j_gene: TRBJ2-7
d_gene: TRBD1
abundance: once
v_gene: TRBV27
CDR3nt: TGTGCCAGCAGTTGGACCCTCCGGGACAGGGTTAAGTACTTC
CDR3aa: CASSWTLRDRVKYF

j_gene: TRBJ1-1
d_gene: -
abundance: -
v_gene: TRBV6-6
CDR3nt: TGTGCCACCTTCTTGACAGTGAACACTGAAGCTTTCTTT
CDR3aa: CATFLTVNTEAFF

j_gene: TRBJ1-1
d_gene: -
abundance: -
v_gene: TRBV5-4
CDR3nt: TGTGCCAGCAGCTTGGGAGCACGCCCTGAAGCTTTCTTT
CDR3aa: CASSLGARPEAFF

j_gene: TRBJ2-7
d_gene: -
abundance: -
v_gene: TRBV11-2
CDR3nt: TGTGCCAGCAGCTATGGGCCCTACGAGCAGTACTTC
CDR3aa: CASSYGPYEQYF

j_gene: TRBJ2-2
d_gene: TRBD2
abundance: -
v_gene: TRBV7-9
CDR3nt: TGTGCCAGCAGCTTCGGCGGGAGAGTGACCGGGGAGCTGTTTTTT
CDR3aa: CASSFGGRVTGELFF

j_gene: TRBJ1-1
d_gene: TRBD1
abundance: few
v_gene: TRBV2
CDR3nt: TGTGCCAGCAGGGACAGGGGGTTTCTGAACACTGAAGCTTTCTTT
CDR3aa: CASRDRGFLNTEAFF

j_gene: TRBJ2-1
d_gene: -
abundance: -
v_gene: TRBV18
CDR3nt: TGTGCCAGCTCACCCCTCGGGACTCCTCACGTGAATGAGCAGTTCTTC
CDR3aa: CASSPLGTPHVNEQFF

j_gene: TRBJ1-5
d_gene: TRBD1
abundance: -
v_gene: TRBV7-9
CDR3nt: TGTGCCAGCAGCAAACAGGGGATTTATCAGCCCCAGCATTTT
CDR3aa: CASSKQGIYQPQHF

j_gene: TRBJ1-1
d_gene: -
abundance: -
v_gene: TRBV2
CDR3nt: TGTGCCAGCAGTGCCACTGCGGGGGTGAACACTGAAGCTTTCTTT
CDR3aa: CASSATAGVNTEAFF

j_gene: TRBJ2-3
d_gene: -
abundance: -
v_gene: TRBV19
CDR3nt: TGTGCCAGTAGTAAACTGGGCAGCACAGATACGCAGTATTTT
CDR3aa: CASSKLGSTDTQYF

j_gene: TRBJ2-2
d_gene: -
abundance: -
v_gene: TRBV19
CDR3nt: TGTGCCAGTGGCGTCCCGGGGGACACCGGGGAGCTGTTTTTT
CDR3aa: CASGVPGDTGELFF

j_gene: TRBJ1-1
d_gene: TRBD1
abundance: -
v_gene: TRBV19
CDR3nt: TGTGCCAGTAGTATTACCGGGACAGTGAACACTGAAGCTTTCTTT
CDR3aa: CASSITGTVNTEAFF

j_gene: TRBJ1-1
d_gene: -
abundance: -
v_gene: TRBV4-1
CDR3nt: TGCGCCAGCACCACAACAATGGTGGGCAAGGGGGAAGCTTTCTTT
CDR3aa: CASTTTMVGKGEAFF

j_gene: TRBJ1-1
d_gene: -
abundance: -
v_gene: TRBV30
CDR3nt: TGTGCCTGGAGTCCTGACAGTGACCTAGCTGAAGCTTTCTTT
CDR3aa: CAWSPDSDLAEAFF

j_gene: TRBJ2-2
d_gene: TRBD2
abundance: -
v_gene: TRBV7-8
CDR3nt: TGTGCCAGCAGCCCCCGACTAGCGTCCGGGGAGCTGTTTTTT
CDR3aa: CASSPRLASGELFF

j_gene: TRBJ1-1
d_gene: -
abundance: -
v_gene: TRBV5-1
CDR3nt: TGCGCCAGCAGCTTGAAATCGGGCACTGAAGCTTTCTTT
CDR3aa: CASSLKSGTEAFF

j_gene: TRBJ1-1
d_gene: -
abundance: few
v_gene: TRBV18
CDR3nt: TGTGCCAGCTCACCGTACAGGGATGGGGACACTGAAGCTTTCTTT
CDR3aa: CASSPYRDGDTEAFF

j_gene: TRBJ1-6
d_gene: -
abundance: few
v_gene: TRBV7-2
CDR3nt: TGTGCCAGCAGCCTGAGCGGGGGGTCACCCCTCCACTTT
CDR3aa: CASSLSGGSPLHF

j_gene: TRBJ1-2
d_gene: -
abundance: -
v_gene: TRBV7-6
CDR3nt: TGTGCCAGCAGCTCCGACAGGACCTATGGCTACACCTTC
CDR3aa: CASSSDRTYGYTF

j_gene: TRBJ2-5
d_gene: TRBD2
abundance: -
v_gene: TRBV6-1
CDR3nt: TGTGCCAGCAGTGAAGAGGGTCCTTGGCGGGGGAAAGAGACCCAGTACTTC
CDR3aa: CASSEEGPWRGKETQYF

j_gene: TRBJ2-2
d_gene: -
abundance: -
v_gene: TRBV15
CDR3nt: TGTGCCACCAGCGGGCGTGTTAAGACCGGGGAGCTGTTTTTT
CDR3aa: CATSGRVKTGELFF

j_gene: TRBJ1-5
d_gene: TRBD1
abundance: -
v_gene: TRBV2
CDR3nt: TGTGCCAGCAGTGACGGACAGGTTAGCAATCAGCCCCAGCATTTT
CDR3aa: CASSDGQVSNQPQHF

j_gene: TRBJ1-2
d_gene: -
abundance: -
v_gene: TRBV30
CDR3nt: TGTGCCTGGAGTGTATTTGGGGGCTCGGGCGGCTACACCTTC
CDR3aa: CAWSVFGGSGGYTF

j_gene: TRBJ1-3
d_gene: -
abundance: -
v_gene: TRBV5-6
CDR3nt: TGTGCCAGCAGCTTCGGGAACTCTGGAAACACCATATATTTT
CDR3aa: CASSFGNSGNTIYF

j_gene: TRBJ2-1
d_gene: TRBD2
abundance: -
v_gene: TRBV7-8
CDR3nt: TGTGCCAGCAGCTTAGCGCTCCTCGGGGTAGCGGGGAGCTCCTACAATGAGCAGTTCTTC
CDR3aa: CASSLALLGVAGSSYNEQFF

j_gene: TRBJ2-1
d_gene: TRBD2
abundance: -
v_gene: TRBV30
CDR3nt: TGTGCCTGGGCGACTAGCGACTCCTACAATGAGCAGTTCTTC
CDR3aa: CAWATSDSYNEQFF

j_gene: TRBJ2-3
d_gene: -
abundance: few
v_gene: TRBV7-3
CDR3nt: TGTGCCAGCAGCTTATCTAGGACAGATACGCAGTATTTT
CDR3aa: CASSLSRTDTQYF

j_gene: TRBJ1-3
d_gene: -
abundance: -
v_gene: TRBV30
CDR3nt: TGTGCCTGGAGTTCCCTAAACCCCTCTGGAAACACCATATATTTT
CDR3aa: CAWSSLNPSGNTIYF

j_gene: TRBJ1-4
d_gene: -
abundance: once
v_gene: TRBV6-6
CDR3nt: TGTGCCAGCAGTGCAAGGGGCATGGCTAATGAAAAACTGTTTTTT
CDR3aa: CASSARGMANEKLFF

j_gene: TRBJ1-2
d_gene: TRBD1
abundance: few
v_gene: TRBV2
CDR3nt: TGTGCCAGCAGGGGGATCTGGGACAGGGGGCACTATGGCTACACCTTC
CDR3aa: CASRGIWDRGHYGYTF